The 24 T cell receptor beta chains in this list originate from one sample, sequenced in a study of T cells in Graves' hyperthyroidism and ophthalmopathy. From RNA transcripts, TCR beta CDR3 regions were amplified. Using the HTBI primer set, a first-round RT-PCR was run on the TCR CDR3. TCRdb analysed the multiplex PCR reads with MiXCR anew, one entry per CDR3 protein. Of fewer than 450,000 distinct CDR3 sequences listed, roughly 20% are singletons. Source material: blood. These receptors were collected from a man younger than 30 with Graves' ophthalmopathy.

This sequence joins TRBV7-8 and TRBJ2-3, with 13 bases that match TRBD2. CDR1 is SGHVS and CDR2 is FQNEAQ in the germline V gene. This CDR3 contains 15 residues. The V gene end was trimmed by 5 bases and the J gene end by 4 bases; junction bases not matched to a gene: 3. In nucleotides, the CDR3 is TGTGCCAGCAGCCCTGGGACTAGCGGGGCAGATACGCAGTATTTT. This encodes CASSPGTSGADTQYF.

J is TRBJ1-2 and V is TRBV6-2 or TRBV6-3, with a tentative D call TRBD1 (5 bases). CDR1 and CDR2 from the germline V gene are MNHEY and SVGEGT. V gave up 3 bases and J gave up 1 base, with 15 bases separating them. This CDR3 has 16 residues. The CDR3 DNA reads TGTGCCAGCAGTTATTCCGCAGGGCGTCTTAACTATGGCTACACCTTC. Protein sequence: CASSYSAGRLNYGYTF.

This clonotype was seen repeatedly, ten times or more. V is TRBV12-3 or TRBV12-4 and J is TRBJ2-1; 9 bases line up with TRBD2. This CDR3 has 15 amino acids. V shed 4 bases and J 7 bases; nucleotides not matched to a gene: 8. CDR3 nucleotides: TGTGCCAGCAGTTCGGGTGCGGGGGGGATAAATGAGCAGTTCTTC. It codes for CASSSGAGGINEQFF.

This clonotype has at least ten counts. CDR3 coding DNA: TGTGCCAGCAGGACCGAGGGACAGTCGCACTACGAGCAGTACTTC. The encoded protein is CASRTEGQSHYEQYF. The chain uses TRBV6-1 and TRBJ2-7; 7 bases align to TRBD1. Germline assignment: CDR1 MNHNS and CDR2 SASEGT. The CDR3 loop spans 15 amino acids. V lost 6 bases, J lost 3 bases, and 11 bases stayed unmatched.

This clonotype was counted ten times or more. The chain is built from TRBV2 and TRBJ1-3; D gene uncertain. CDR3 length: 17 residues. The V gene lost 6 bases and the J gene lost 2 bases, with 20 bases spanning the gap. From germline, CDR1 is SNHLY and CDR2 FYNNEI. The CDR3 DNA reads TGTGCCAGCAGCAGAACTTCCGGGCCCACAGCTGGAAACACCATATATTTT. This translates into CASSRTSGPTAGNTIYF.

This clonotype was counted a few times. The J gene is TRBJ2-5, the V gene TRBV28; TRBD2 agrees at 13 bases. J gave up 5 bases and V 4 bases, and 7 bases lay outside the gene matches. This CDR3 has 16 residues. Germline assignment: CDR1 MDHEN and CDR2 SYDVKM. The CDR3 sequence: CASSSYLTSGGETQYF. The CDR3 DNA reads as TGTGCCAGCAGTTCCTACCTGACTAGCGGGGGGGAGACCCAGTACTTC.

This chain connects TRBV5-1 to TRBJ1-4, with 8 bases matching TRBD1. V was pared by 0 bases and J by 5 bases, with 12 bases of the junction left unmatched. This CDR3 comprises 18 residues. Per the germline V gene, CDR1 is SGHRS and CDR2 is YFSETQ. CDR3 region: CASSLDQGARSLNEKLFF. The CDR3 DNA reads as TGCGCCAGCAGCTTGGACCAGGGGGCACGTTCATTGAATGAAAAACTGTTTTTT.

V is TRBV29-1 and J is TRBJ2-2; D remains ambiguous. This CDR3 comprises 14 residues. Germline lookup yields CDR1 SQVTM and CDR2 ANQGSEA. Trimming took off 6 bases at V and 0 bases at J, with 11 bases between the two ends. DNA for the CDR3: TGCAGCGTCCAGGCCACGACGAACACCGGGGAGCTGTTTTTT. Translation gives CSVQATTNTGELFF.

In regard to this clonotype: Since a much larger clone is just one base distant, this may be a read error. The chain couples TRBV9 to TRBJ2-2; TRBD1 or TRBD2 may be the D gene (5 bases each). This CDR3 contains 14 residues. Germline CDR1 SGDLS, CDR2 YYNGEE. Trimming left V 4 bases short and J 6 bases short, with 13 bases between. The CDR3 sequence is CASSPGPSSGELFF. Written as DNA, the CDR3 is TGTGCCAGCAGCCCGGGACCGAGCTCCGGGGAGCTGTTTTTT.

This clonotype was counted many times. The V and J genes are TRBV5-1 and TRBJ2-1; 9 nucleotides agree with TRBD1. CDR1 is SGHRS, CDR2 YFSETQ, per germline. This CDR3 spans 15 amino acids. The J segment lost 8 bases and the V segment lost 0 bases, leaving 6 bases of the junction unmatched. The CDR3 DNA follows: TGCGCCAGCAGCTTGGAGCGACAGGGGGTCGATGAGCAGTTCTTC. This codes for CASSLERQGVDEQFF.

The chain combines TRBV6-5 with TRBJ2-1; 10 bases match TRBD1. The junction had 2 bases not matched to a gene; V was cut back by 4 bases and J by 11 bases. The CDR3 contains 12 residues. CDR1 MNHEY and CDR2 SVGAGI come from the germline V gene. The CDR3 loop reads CASSSTGGQQFF. The CDR3 coding sequence is TGTGCCAGCAGTTCGACAGGGGGCCAGCAGTTCTTC.

This chain links TRBV10-3 with TRBJ2-2, with 10 bases identical to TRBD1. V lost 6 bases to trimming and J lost 0 bases; unmatched junction nucleotides: 7. Germline-derived CDR1 and CDR2 are ENHRY and SYGVKD. The CDR3 sequence is 17 residues long. The CDR3 loop reads CAIRGDRGQPNTGELFF. DNA of the CDR3: TGTGCCATCAGGGGTGACAGGGGGCAGCCGAACACCGGGGAGCTGTTTTTT.

This clonotype was counted between two and nine times. The gene calls are TRBV7-9 and TRBJ2-7; D remains unclear. Germline V CDR1 and CDR2: SEHNR, FQNEAQ (reference sequence). The CDR3 spans 14 residues. V was trimmed by 4 bases and J by 1 base, leaving 11 bases between them. The CDR3 spells CASSSYTESYEQYF. The CDR3 nucleotides are TGTGCCAGCAGCTCCTACACGGAATCCTACGAGCAGTACTTC.

In its sample, this clonotype was seen a few times. V and J are TRBV9 and TRBJ1-4; maybe TRBD1 (5 bases). Trimming stripped 3 bases from V and 6 bases from J, with 6 bases between. CDR3 length: 12 amino acids. CDR1 is SGDLS and CDR2 is YYNGEE in the germline V gene. Here the CDR3 reads CASSEGDEKLFF. The CDR3, as DNA: TGTGCCAGCAGCGAAGGGGATGAAAAACTGTTTTTT.

This clonotype appeared a few times. This sequence joins TRBV6-2 or TRBV6-3 and TRBJ1-6; a weak D match, TRBD1 (5 bases). V gave up 6 bases and J gave up 2 bases, with 17 bases separating them. Germline V gene data show CDR1 as MNHEY and CDR2 as SVGEGT. This CDR3 contains 17 residues. CDR3 bases: TGTGCCAGCAGATCACACCAGGACAACCCCTATAATTCACCCCTCCACTTT. Translated, it gives CASRSHQDNPYNSPLHF.

The rearrangement uses TRBV2 and TRBJ1-5, with 7 bases matching TRBD1. Germline CDR1 is SNHLY and CDR2 is FYNNEI. Trimming removed 4 bases from V and 11 bases from J; junction bases left unmatched: 11. This CDR3 spans 14 amino acids. The CDR3: CASSGAGGKSSQHF. In DNA form, the CDR3 reads TGTGCCAGCAGTGGTGCAGGGGGTAAATCGTCCCAGCATTTT. Filled out from reference TRBV2 and TRBJ1-5, the complete variable domain reads EPEVTQTPSHQVTQMGQEVILRCVPISNHLYFYWYRQILGQKVEFLVSFYNNEISEKSEIFDDQFSVERPDGSNFTLKIRSTKLEDSAMYFCASSGAGGKSSQHFGDGTRLSIL.

The chain is built from TRBV6-2 or TRBV6-3 and TRBJ1-2; perhaps TRBD1 as D (5 bases). Germline values: CDR1 MNHEY, CDR2 SVGEGT. This CDR3 is built from 12 residues. The V gene lost 7 bases and the J gene lost 6 bases, with 12 bases spanning the gap. The CDR3 loop reads CASTTGGNGYTF. The DNA of the CDR3 is TGTGCCAGCACCACGGGGGGGAATGGCTACACCTTC.

V is TRBV10-1 and J is TRBJ2-3; 7 bases line up with TRBD1. V trimming: 2 bases; J trimming: 4 bases; junction bases outside the gene matches: 0. The CDR3 runs 13 residues. Germline V gene lookup returns CDR1 WNHNN and CDR2 SYGVQD (reference sequence). The CDR3 is CASSEQGADTQYF. For the CDR3, the DNA is TGCGCCAGCAGTGAGCAGGGGGCAGATACGCAGTATTTT.

V gene TRBV2 combines with J gene TRBJ2-7; D not resolved. The CDR3 sequence is 15 residues long. Trimming removed 0 bases at V and 2 bases at J, with 11 bases between. Per the germline V gene, CDR1 is SNHLY and CDR2 is FYNNEI. The CDR3 nucleotides are TGTGCCAGCAGTGAAGCGCTGAGGCCCCCCTACGAGCAGTACTTC. It is translated as CASSEALRPPYEQYF.

This clonotype has a count of ten or more. This chain uses TRBV20-1 with TRBJ2-3; the D is unclear. Germline assignment: CDR1 DFQATT and CDR2 SNEGSKA (reference sequence). Deletions cut 5 bases from V and 4 bases from J, with 10 bases between. The CDR3 is made up of 12 amino acids. The CDR3 coding sequence is TGCAGTGCTGTTGACGGACCAGATACGCAGTATTTT. Translating gives CSAVDGPDTQYF.

This clonotype was observed many times. The rearrangement links TRBV10-2 to TRBJ2-7; 11 bases line up with TRBD2. V lost 8 bases and J lost 0; bases outside the gene matches: 0. The germline V gene has CDR1 WSHSY and CDR2 SAAADI. The CDR3 consists of 13 residues. CDR3: CASLAGGSYEQYF. In nucleotides, the CDR3 is TGCGCCAGCCTAGCGGGGGGCTCCTACGAGCAGTACTTC.

The gene calls are TRBV28 and TRBJ2-1; D may be TRBD2 (6 bases). The germline V gene encodes CDR1 MDHEN and CDR2 SYDVKM. The ends were cut back, 7 bases at V and 8 bases at J, with 21 bases in the middle. This CDR3 region has 15 residues. In nucleotides, the CDR3 is TGTGCCAGCAAGCTCGGGGGTTGGGTAGTCCATGAGCAGTTCTTC. Amino acid sequence: CASKLGGWVVHEQFF.

This clonotype was detected only a few times. The chain is built from TRBV18 and TRBJ2-1, with 10 positions matching TRBD2. Trimming took 0 bases from V and 9 from J; bases not matched to a gene: 5. This CDR3 region has 15 residues. Germline V gives CDR1 KGHSH, CDR2 LQKENI. CDR3 sequence (DNA): TGTGCCAGCTCACCACCGAGCGGGGGGGCAGGTGAGCAGTTCTTC. The encoded protein is CASSPPSGGAGEQFF.

In its sample, this clonotype was seen many times. The V call is TRBV5-1, the J call TRBJ1-2, with 8 bases that match TRBD1. The CDR3 runs 14 residues. Looked up from germline, CDR1 is SGHRS and CDR2 is YFSETQ. The junction had 4 bases not matched to a gene; V was cut back by 4 bases and J by 2 bases. CDR3 in DNA: TGCGCCAGCAGCGCCCGGGACAGGAACTATGGCTACACCTTC. Translating gives CASSARDRNYGYTF.